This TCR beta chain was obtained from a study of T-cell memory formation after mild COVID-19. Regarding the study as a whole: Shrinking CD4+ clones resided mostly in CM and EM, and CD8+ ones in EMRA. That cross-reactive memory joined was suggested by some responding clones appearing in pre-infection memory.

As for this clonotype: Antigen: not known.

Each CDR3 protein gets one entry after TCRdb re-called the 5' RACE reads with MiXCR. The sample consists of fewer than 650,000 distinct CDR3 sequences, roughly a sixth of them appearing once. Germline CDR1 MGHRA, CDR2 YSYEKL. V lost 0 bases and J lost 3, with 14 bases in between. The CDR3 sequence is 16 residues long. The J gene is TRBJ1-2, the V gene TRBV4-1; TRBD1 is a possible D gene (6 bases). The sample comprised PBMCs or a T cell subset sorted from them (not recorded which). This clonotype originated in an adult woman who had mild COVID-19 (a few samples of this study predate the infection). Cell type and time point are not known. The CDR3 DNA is TGCGCCAGCAGCCAAGACCTCGAAGGGGGGTACTATGGCTACACCTTC. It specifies CASSQDLEGGYYGYTF.